One and the same sample provided the 9 T cell receptor beta chains below, sequenced in a study of blood T cell repertoires in COVID-19. Using immunoSEQ multiplex PCR, the repertoire was profiled, and TCRdb retains in-frame clones only, with some absent. This table has about 480,000 clones, 70% to 90% appearing once. The sequenced sample consisted of peripheral blood. The receptors here all came from a woman aged 45-59 years with COVID-19, enrolled during active disease.

The chain links TRBV20-1 to TRBJ1-1; weak D call: TRBD1 (5 bases). The CDR3 consists of 11 residues. V was pared by 6 bases and J by 8 bases, with 13 bases between. The germline V gene has CDR1 DFQATT and CDR2 SNEGSKA (reference sequence). In DNA, the CDR3 is TGCAGTGCCACCCCCCAGGGAGAAGCTTTCTTT. This codes for CSATPQGEAFF.

V is TRBV27 and J is TRBJ2-1; 10 bases match TRBD1. In germline, CDR1 is MNHEY, CDR2 SMNVEV (reference sequence). This CDR3 is 14 amino acids long. The junction had 9 bases not matched to a gene; V was cut back by 7 bases and J by 9 bases. The CDR3 nucleotides are TGTGCCAGCACCCGGGACAGGGGATTAGGTGAGCAGTTCTTC. Encoded protein: CASTRDRGLGEQFF.

This rearrangement joins TRBV13 to TRBJ1-2; D is unclear. There are 13 residues in the CDR3. The ends were cut back, 0 bases at V and 8 bases at J, with 10 bases in the middle. CDR1 is PRHDT and CDR2 is FYEKMQ in the germline V gene (reference sequence). The CDR3 bases are TGTGCCAGCAGCTTAGGGCAGGCCCAAGGCTACACCTTC. Protein: CASSLGQAQGYTF.

CDR3 DNA sequence: TGTGCCAGCAGACCATGGGACAGTGGGTACGAGCAGTACTTC. Translation gives CASRPWDSGYEQYF. The chain employs TRBV28 and TRBJ2-7, with 7 bases that match TRBD1. Germline CDR1 and CDR2: MDHEN and SYDVKM. V shed 6 bases, J shed 4 bases, and the junction held 9 bases outside the gene matches. The CDR3 covers 14 residues.

In nucleotides, the CDR3 is TGTGCCAGCAGCCCGATAGGGACAGGGAAGAATGAAAAACTGTTTTTT. Amino acid sequence: CASSPIGTGKNEKLFF. The chain carries TRBV3-1 (or the pseudogene TRBV3-2) and TRBJ1-4; 9 positions match TRBD1. CDR3 length equals 16 residues. V trimming: 4 bases; J trimming: 5 bases; junction bases outside the gene matches: 8. Germline-derived CDR1 and CDR2 are LGHDT and YNNKEL (reference sequence).

The CDR3 DNA follows: TGTGCCAGCAGCTGGGGGGGGACGACACCCTACGAGCAGTACTTC. Amino acid sequence: CASSWGGTTPYEQYF. This chain uses TRBV5-4 with TRBJ2-7; 7 bases fit TRBD2. After removal of 3 bases from V and 2 bases from J, the junction contained 8 bases not matched to a gene. The CDR3 is 15 residues long. CDR1 is SGHNT, CDR2 YYREEE, per germline (reference sequence).

V gene TRBV2 combines with J gene TRBJ2-7, with D possibly TRBD2 on 6 matching bases. The CDR3 length is 15 residues. Germline V lookup: CDR1 SNHLY, CDR2 FYNNEI. Trimming shortened V by 4 bases and J by 6 bases, and 19 bases separated the two germline ends. In DNA form, the CDR3 reads TGTGCCAGCAGTGGTTCGGGGGAAGTGGTCCTCGAGCAGTACTTC. Residues: CASSGSGEVVLEQYF.

This sequence joins TRBV21-1 and TRBJ2-1; TRBD1, the D gene given by the table, was not confirmed from the DNA. TRBV21-1 is a known pseudogene. This CDR3 region has 17 residues. The CDR3 here is CASSHGGTGKGRDEQFF. CDR3 sequence (DNA): TGTGCCAGCAGCCACGGCGGGACAGGGAAAGGGAGGGATGAGCAGTTCTTC.

The rearrangement links TRBV5-6 to TRBJ2-7; TRBD1 agrees at 10 bases. Germline CDR1 SGHDT, CDR2 YYEEEE. The CDR3 spans 16 residues. J was trimmed by 5 bases and V by 3 bases; bases with no gene match: 11. The CDR3 loop reads CASSSPGTGDFNEQYF. The DNA of the CDR3 is TGTGCCAGCAGCTCGCCGGGGACAGGGGATTTTAACGAGCAGTACTTC.